This T cell receptor beta chain derives from a study of beta chain features in type 1 diabetes. A remark on this clone: Its target is unknown.

The whole isolated RNA underwent reverse transcription, so sequencing captured expressed TCRB transcripts. Data came from immunoSEQ multiplex PCR; TCRdb stores just in-frame clones and leaves some out. The top ten clones hold around 0.035% of a sample with under 450,000 clones, 14% of them seen once. CD4+ naive, central memory, regulatory and stem cell-like memory cells were sorted via CD45RO/CCR7/CD25/CD127/CD95/CD27. Overall study results and limits: No resolution was reached here on whether HLA type influences TCRB rearrangement.

Germline V gene data show CDR1 as MNHEY and CDR2 as SVGAGI. There are 15 residues in the CDR3. The V end lost 2 bases, the J end lost 2 bases, and 11 bases lay between the germline ends. This TCR was sampled from a man aged 30-40 years in good health. V is TRBV6-5 and J is TRBJ2-3; D ambiguous. Material for sequencing was naive CD4+ T cells from blood. DNA for the CDR3: TGTGCCAGCAGTTACAGGGCTAGTCCCACAGATACGCAGTATTTT. It codes for CASSYRASPTDTQYF.